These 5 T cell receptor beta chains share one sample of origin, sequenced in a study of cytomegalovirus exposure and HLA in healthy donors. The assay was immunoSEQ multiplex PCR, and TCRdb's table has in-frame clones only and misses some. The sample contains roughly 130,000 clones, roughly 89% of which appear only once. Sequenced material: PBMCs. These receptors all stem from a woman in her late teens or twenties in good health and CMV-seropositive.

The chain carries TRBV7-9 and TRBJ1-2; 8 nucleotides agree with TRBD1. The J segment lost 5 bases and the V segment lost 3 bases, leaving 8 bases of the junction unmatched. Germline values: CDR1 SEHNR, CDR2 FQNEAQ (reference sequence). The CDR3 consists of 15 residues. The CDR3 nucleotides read TGTGCCAGCAGCTTTCCTCCGGGACAGGAATATGGCTACACCTTC. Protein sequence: CASSFPPGQEYGYTF.

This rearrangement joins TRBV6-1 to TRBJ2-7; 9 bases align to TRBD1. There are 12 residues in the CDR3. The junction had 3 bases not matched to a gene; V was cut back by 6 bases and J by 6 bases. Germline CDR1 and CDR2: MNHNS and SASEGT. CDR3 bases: TGTGCCAGCAGCCCGGGACAGGGCGAGCAGTACTTC. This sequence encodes CASSPGQGEQYF.

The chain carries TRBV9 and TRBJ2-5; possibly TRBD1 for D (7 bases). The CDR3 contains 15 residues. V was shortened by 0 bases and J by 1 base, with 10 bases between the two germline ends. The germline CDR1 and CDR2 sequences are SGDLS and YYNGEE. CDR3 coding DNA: TGTGCCAGCAGCGTAGTTCAGGGGGGCCAAGAGACCCAGTACTTC. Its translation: CASSVVQGGQETQYF. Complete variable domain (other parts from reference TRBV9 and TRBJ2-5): DSGVTQTPKHLITATGQRVTLRCSPRSGDLSVYWYQQSLDQGLQFLIQYYNGEERAKGNILERFSAQQFPDLHSELNLSSLELGDSALYFCASSVVQGGQETQYFGPGTRLLVL.

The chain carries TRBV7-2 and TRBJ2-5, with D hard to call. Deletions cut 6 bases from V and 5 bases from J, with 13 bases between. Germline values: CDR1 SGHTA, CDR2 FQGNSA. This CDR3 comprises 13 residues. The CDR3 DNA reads TGTGCCAGCAGTCCTAACCCCACGGAGACCCAGTACTTC. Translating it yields CASSPNPTETQYF. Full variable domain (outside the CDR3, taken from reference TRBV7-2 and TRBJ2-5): GAGVSQSPSNKVTEKGKDVELRCDPISGHTALYWYRQSLGQGLEFLIYFQGNSAPDKSGLPSDRFSAERTGGSVSTLTIQRTQQEDSAVYLCASSPNPTETQYFGPGTRLLVL.

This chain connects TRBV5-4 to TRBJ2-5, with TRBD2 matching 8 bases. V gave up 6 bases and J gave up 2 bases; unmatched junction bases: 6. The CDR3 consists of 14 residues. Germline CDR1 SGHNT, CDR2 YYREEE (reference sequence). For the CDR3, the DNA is TGTGCCAGCACCTTAGCGGGGACGCAAGAGACCCAGTACTTC. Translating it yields CASTLAGTQETQYF.